This passage covers 9 T cell receptor beta chains from one sample sequenced in a study of T cell responses to AZD1222 COVID-19 vaccine. Using immunoSEQ multiplex PCR, the repertoire was profiled, and TCRdb retains in-frame clones only, with some absent. Of about 190,000 clones in the sample, around 92% were seen once. The source was peripheral blood, collected on day 0 of AZD1222 vaccination. The receptors come from an adult in good health.

The V call is TRBV5-4, the J call TRBJ1-6; D not resolved. The CDR3 totals 15 residues. Germline loops: CDR1 SGHNT, CDR2 YYREEE (reference sequence). The V end was cut by 4 bases, the J end by 3 bases, with 11 bases between. The CDR3 region is CASSLPGIYNSPLHF. CDR3 nucleotides: TGTGCCAGCAGCCTGCCGGGAATCTATAATTCACCCCTCCACTTT. The full variable domain, in which reference TRBV5-4 and TRBJ1-6 provide the parts outside the CDR3, is ETGVTQSPTHLIKTRGQQVTLRCSSQSGHNTVSWYQQALGQGPQFIFQYYREEENGRGNFPPRFSGLQFPNYSSELNVNALELDDSALYLCASSLPGIYNSPLHFGNGTRLTVT.

In this sample, this clone turned up once. The chain joins TRBV18 to TRBJ2-3, with 8 nucleotides matching TRBD1. There are 16 residues in the CDR3. J gave up 1 base and V 4 bases, and 7 bases lay outside the gene matches. Germline CDR1 is KGHSH and CDR2 is LQKENI. CDR3 loop: CASSQSQGAGTDTQYF. In DNA form, the CDR3 reads TGTGCCAGCTCACAATCGCAGGGGGCTGGCACAGATACGCAGTATTTT.

This clone has only one observation. V gene TRBV29-1 combines with J gene TRBJ2-6; perhaps TRBD1 as D (7 bases). Germline V gives CDR1 SQVTM, CDR2 ANQGSEA. The CDR3 is made up of 21 amino acids. The V end was cut by 0 bases, the J end by 0 bases, with 24 bases between. CDR3 nucleotide sequence: TGCAGCGTTGAAGACATCCCCGCCTCTGGGACAGCGGGCTCTGGGGCCAACGTCCTGACTTTC. It is translated as CSVEDIPASGTAGSGANVLTF.

The V gene is TRBV11-3, the J gene TRBJ2-3, with 11 positions matching TRBD1. The V and J ends lost 3 bases and 5 bases, in that order; junction bases with no gene match: 4. The germline CDR1 and CDR2 sequences are SGHNT and YENEEA. CDR3 length: 15 residues. The CDR3 loop reads CASSLGQGGIDTQYF. The CDR3 coding sequence is TGTGCCAGCAGCTTGGGACAGGGGGGGATAGATACGCAGTATTTT.

V gene TRBV13 combines with J gene TRBJ2-4; TRBD2 matches at 8 bases. The CDR3 is 15 amino acids. Looked up from germline, CDR1 is PRHDT and CDR2 is FYEKMQ (reference sequence). With V trimmed by 5 bases and J by 1 base, 4 bases remained unmatched. The CDR3 loop reads CASSPGGAAKNIQYF. The CDR3 nucleotides are TGTGCCAGCAGCCCCGGGGGGGCTGCCAAAAACATTCAGTACTTC.

The chain is built from TRBV2 and TRBJ2-3; no clear D. V lost 10 bases and J 3 bases, leaving 5 bases between the germline ends. Germline V gives CDR1 SNHLY, CDR2 FYNNEI. CDR3 length: 10 amino acids. The CDR3 bases are TGTGCCACGAGGACAGATACGCAGTATTTT. It is translated as CATRTDTQYF.

This sequence joins TRBV10-3 and TRBJ1-2, with 8 bases lining up with TRBD1. The CDR3 extends over 12 amino acids. The trim removed 8 bases at V and 7 bases at J, leaving 6 bases unmatched. CDR1 ENHRY and CDR2 SYGVKD come from the germline V gene. CDR3 coding DNA: TGTGCCATCGGACAGGGAGATGGTGGCTACACCTTC. It is translated as CAIGQGDGGYTF.

The DNA of the CDR3 is TGCGCCAGCAGCCAAGCTTCGGGGACAGGGGCCTTGAGGGCTTTCTTT. Its protein is CASSQASGTGALRAFF. The chain links TRBV4-1 to TRBJ1-1, with TRBD1 identical over 10 bases. J was trimmed by 11 bases and V by 1 base; bases with no gene match: 13. In germline, CDR1 is MGHRA, CDR2 YSYEKL. The CDR3 contains 16 residues.

The rearrangement uses TRBV28 and TRBJ2-5; D unclear. The V end lost 6 bases, the J end lost 7 bases, and 9 bases lay between the germline ends. The germline CDR1 and CDR2 sequences are MDHEN and SYDVKM. CDR3 length: 11 residues. CDR3 DNA sequence: TGTGCCAGCAGCCCCTTTGGGACCCAGTACTTC. It specifies CASSPFGTQYF.